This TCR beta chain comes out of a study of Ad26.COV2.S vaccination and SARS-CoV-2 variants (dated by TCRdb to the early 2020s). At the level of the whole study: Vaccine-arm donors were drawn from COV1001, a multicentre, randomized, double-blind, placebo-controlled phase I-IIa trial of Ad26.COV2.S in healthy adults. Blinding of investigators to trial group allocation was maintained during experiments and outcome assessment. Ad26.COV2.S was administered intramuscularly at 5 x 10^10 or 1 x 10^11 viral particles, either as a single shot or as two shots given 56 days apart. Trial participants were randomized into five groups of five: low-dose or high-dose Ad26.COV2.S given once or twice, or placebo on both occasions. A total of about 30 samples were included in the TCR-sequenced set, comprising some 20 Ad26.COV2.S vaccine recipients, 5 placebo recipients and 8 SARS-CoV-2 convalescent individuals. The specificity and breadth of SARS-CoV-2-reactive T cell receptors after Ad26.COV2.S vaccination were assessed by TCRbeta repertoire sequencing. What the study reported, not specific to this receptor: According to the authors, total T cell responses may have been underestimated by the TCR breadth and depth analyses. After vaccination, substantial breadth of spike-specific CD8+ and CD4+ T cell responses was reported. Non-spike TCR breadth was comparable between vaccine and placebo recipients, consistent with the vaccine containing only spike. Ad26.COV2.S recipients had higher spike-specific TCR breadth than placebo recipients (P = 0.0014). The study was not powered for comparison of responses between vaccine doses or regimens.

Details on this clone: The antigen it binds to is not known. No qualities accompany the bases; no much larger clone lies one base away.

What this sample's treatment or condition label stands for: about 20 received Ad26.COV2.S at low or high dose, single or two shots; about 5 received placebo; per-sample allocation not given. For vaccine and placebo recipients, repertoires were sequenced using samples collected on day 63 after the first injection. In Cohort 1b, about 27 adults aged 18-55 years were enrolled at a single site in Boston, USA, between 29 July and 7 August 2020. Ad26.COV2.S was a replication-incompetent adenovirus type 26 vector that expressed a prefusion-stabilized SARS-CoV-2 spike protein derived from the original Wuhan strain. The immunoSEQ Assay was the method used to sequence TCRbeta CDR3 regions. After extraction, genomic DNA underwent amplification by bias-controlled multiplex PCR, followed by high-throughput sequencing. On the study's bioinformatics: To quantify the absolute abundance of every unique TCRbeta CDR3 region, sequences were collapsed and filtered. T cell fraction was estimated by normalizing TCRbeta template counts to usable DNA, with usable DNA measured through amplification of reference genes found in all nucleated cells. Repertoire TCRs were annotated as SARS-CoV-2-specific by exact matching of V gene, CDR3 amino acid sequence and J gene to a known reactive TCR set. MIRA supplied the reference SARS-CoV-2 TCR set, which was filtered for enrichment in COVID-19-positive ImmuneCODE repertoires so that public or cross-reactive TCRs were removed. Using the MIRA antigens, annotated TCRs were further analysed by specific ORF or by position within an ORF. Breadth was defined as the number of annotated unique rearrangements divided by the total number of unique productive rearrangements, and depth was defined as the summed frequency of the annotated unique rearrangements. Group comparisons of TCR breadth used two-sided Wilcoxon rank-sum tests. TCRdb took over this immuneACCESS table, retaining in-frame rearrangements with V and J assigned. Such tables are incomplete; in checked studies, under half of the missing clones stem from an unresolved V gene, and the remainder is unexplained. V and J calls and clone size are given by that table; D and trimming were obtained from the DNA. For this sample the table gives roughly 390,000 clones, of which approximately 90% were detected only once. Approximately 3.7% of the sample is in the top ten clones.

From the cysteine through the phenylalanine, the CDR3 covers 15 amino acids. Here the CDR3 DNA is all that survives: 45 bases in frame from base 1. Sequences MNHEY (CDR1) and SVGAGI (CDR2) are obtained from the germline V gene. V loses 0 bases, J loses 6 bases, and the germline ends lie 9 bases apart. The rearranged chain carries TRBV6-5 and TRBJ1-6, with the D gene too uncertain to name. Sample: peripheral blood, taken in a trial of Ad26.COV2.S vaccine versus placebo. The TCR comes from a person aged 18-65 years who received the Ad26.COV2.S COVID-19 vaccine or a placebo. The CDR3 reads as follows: CASSYSIQSNSPLHF. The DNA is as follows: TGTGCCAGCAGTTACTCGATACAGTCTAATTCACCCCTCCACTTT.